A single sample gave rise to the 18 T cell receptor beta chains below, sequenced in a study of vaccination and CD4 T cells after COVID-19. These receptors have no known antigen. Time point noted: late sampling 161 to 241 days after vaccination in a few convalescent patients. The sample's treatment: roughly 11-day PBMC culture with coronavirus spike peptide pools or control peptides (ViraFEST assay). Scientists ran DNA taken from cultured CD4+ T cells through the Oncomine TCR Beta short-read assay for sequencing. Each CDR3 protein gets one entry after TCRdb re-called the PCR reads with MiXCR. The repertoire holds roughly 15,000 distinct CDR3 sequences, with about 52% as singletons. The source material was CD4+ T cells from blood, cultured in vitro, sampled about 7 months after SARS-CoV-2 vaccination. The receptor source for this set is a human donor who had recovered from COVID-19.

The chain carries TRBV19 and TRBJ1-1; 9 bases match TRBD1. J lost 7 bases, V lost 3 bases, and 9 bases had no gene match. This CDR3 comprises 15 residues. In germline, CDR1 is LNHDA, CDR2 SQIVND (reference sequence). CDR3 DNA: TGTGCCAGTAGTATCACAGGGGGCTACAGCGGTGAAGCTTTCTTT. Encoded protein: CASSITGGYSGEAFF.

The CDR3 here is CASSPGGGGDTQYF. CDR3 DNA: TGTGCCAGCAGCCCCGGAGGCGGGGGAGATACGCAGTATTTT. The genes are TRBV6-1 and TRBJ2-3, with 7 nucleotides matching TRBD2. Germline trimming cut 6 bases from V and 5 bases from J; bases unmatched to any gene: 8. The CDR3 sequence is 14 residues long. CDR1 and CDR2 (germline): MNHNS, SASEGT.

This clonotype has just a few counts. The chain recombines TRBV24-1 with TRBJ1-1; D is uncertain. V was shortened by 3 bases and J by 0 bases, with 16 bases between the two germline ends. The CDR3 loop spans 17 amino acids. Germline V gene data show CDR1 as KGHDR and CDR2 as SFDVKD. CDR3 in amino acids: CATSDNAVCRLNTEAFF. CDR3 nucleotide sequence: TGTGCCACCAGTGATAATGCGGTCTGCCGATTGAACACTGAAGCTTTCTTT.

This chain uses TRBV20-1 with TRBJ1-1, with 7 positions matching TRBD1. Germline-derived CDR1 and CDR2 are DFQATT and SNEGSKA (reference sequence). The CDR3 consists of 14 residues. V lost 5 bases and J lost 1; bases outside the gene matches: 7. The CDR3 nucleotides read TGCAGTGCTCCTCGGACAGGCACGAACACTGAAGCTTTCTTT. Translating gives CSAPRTGTNTEAFF.

The chain links TRBV7-2 to TRBJ2-2; 10 bases agree with TRBD1. V lost 5 bases, J lost 2 bases, and 2 bases stayed unmatched. Germline-derived CDR1 and CDR2 are SGHTA and FQGNSA. The CDR3 covers 15 residues. CDR3 in amino acids: CASSRDRGNTGELFF. The CDR3 nucleotides are TGTGCCAGCAGCCGGGACAGGGGAAACACCGGGGAGCTGTTTTTT. Variable domain in full (rest from reference TRBV7-2 and TRBJ2-2): GAGVSQSPSNKVTEKGKDVELRCDPISGHTALYWYRQSLGQGLEFLIYFQGNSAPDKSGLPSDRFSAERTGGSVSTLTIQRTQQEDSAVYLCASSRDRGNTGELFFGEGSRLTVL.

This clonotype was detected a few times. This sequence joins TRBV6-1 and TRBJ2-5; 8 bases agree with TRBD2. This CDR3 region has 15 residues. Germline V gene sequence: CDR1 MNHNS, CDR2 SASEGT. Trimming at V came to 7 bases and at J to 4 bases, leaving 11 bases not matched to a gene. Here the CDR3 reads CASKRETLGGETQYF. Written as DNA, the CDR3 is TGTGCCAGCAAGCGGGAGACCCTCGGGGGAGAGACCCAGTACTTC.

The rearrangement uses TRBV7-9 and TRBJ1-5, with a possible D match to TRBD1 (6 bases). Trimming took off 2 bases at V and 4 bases at J, with 6 bases between the two ends. Germline-derived CDR1 and CDR2 are SEHNR and FQNEAQ (reference sequence). The CDR3 contains 13 residues. Here the CDR3 DNA reads TGTGCCAGCAGCTTACAGGGGAATCAGCCCCAGCATTTT. Translating it yields CASSLQGNQPQHF.

The chain uses TRBV20-1 and TRBJ1-2; no clear D. V was clipped by 0 bases and J by 0 bases, with 14 bases between them. Germline values: CDR1 DFQATT, CDR2 SNEGSKA (reference sequence). CDR3 length equals 16 residues. The CDR3 sequence: CSARDMSSGANYGYTF. CDR3 bases: TGCAGTGCTAGAGATATGAGCTCCGGGGCTAACTATGGCTACACCTTC.

The genes are TRBV7-2 and TRBJ2-1; D is unclear. This CDR3 is 12 amino acids long. The V gene lost 5 bases and the J gene lost 8 bases, with 10 bases spanning the gap. Germline V gene lookup returns CDR1 SGHTA and CDR2 FQGNSA. The CDR3 spells CASSLEWDEQFF. The CDR3 DNA sequence: TGTGCCAGCAGCCTAGAATGGGATGAGCAGTTCTTC.

In its sample, this clonotype was seen a few times. The rearrangement links TRBV6-1 to TRBJ2-7, with 7 bases identical to TRBD1. The germline CDR1 and CDR2 sequences are MNHNS and SASEGT. With 5 bases clipped from V and 0 bases from J, the junction kept 10 bases outside the gene matches. The CDR3 is made up of 16 amino acids. CDR3 nucleotide sequence: TGTGCCAGCAGTATCACAGGGGCCGACCTCTCCTACGAGCAGTACTTC. As protein: CASSITGADLSYEQYF.

This clonotype occurred a few times. The J gene is TRBJ2-5, the V gene TRBV20-1; D remains unclear. Trimming pared 0 bases from V and 5 bases from J, leaving 10 bases between. This CDR3 is 13 amino acids long. Per the germline V gene, CDR1 is DFQATT and CDR2 is SNEGSKA (reference sequence). CDR3 amino acids: CSARDPSTETQYF. CDR3 in DNA: TGCAGTGCTAGAGATCCAAGTACGGAGACCCAGTACTTC.

The J gene is TRBJ2-5, the V gene TRBV6-2 or TRBV6-3, with 7 nucleotides matching TRBD2. The CDR3 loop spans 15 amino acids. The germline V gene has CDR1 MNHEY and CDR2 SVGEGT. V was pared by 3 bases and J by 1 base, with 5 bases of the junction left unmatched. CDR3 in amino acids: CASSYNGGGQETQYF. The CDR3 coding sequence is TGTGCCAGCAGTTATAACGGCGGGGGCCAAGAGACCCAGTACTTC.

The V call is TRBV11-2, the J call TRBJ1-5; 7 nucleotides agree with TRBD1. J was trimmed by 7 bases and V by 5 bases; bases with no gene match: 5. In germline, CDR1 is SGHAT, CDR2 FQNNGV. The CDR3 is made up of 13 amino acids. CDR3 in DNA: TGTGCCAGCAGCGTCGACAGGGAACAGCCCCAGCATTTT. The encoded protein is CASSVDREQPQHF.

This clonotype was detected only once. This chain connects TRBV6-2 or TRBV6-3 to TRBJ2-7, with D possibly being TRBD1 (6 bases). The CDR3 totals 13 residues. Trimming shortened V by 2 bases and J by 6 bases, and 11 bases separated the two germline ends. From germline, CDR1 is MNHEY and CDR2 SVGEGT. The CDR3 protein is CASSYNRAGEQYF. The CDR3 bases are TGTGCCAGCAGTTACAACAGGGCTGGCGAGCAGTACTTC.

V gene TRBV24-1 combines with J gene TRBJ2-5; TRBD2 matches at 14 bases. Germline V gives CDR1 KGHDR, CDR2 SFDVKD. V was clipped by 2 bases and J by 4 bases; unmatched bases: 5. This CDR3 is 17 amino acids long. The CDR3 protein is CATSDSGLAGARETQYF. As DNA, the CDR3 is TGTGCCACCAGTGATTCGGGACTAGCGGGAGCTCGAGAGACCCAGTACTTC.

The chain recombines TRBV29-1 with TRBJ1-2; possible D gene TRBD1, 6 bases. This CDR3 has 15 residues. V lost 2 bases and J 4 bases, leaving 17 bases between the germline ends. Germline V gives CDR1 SQVTM, CDR2 ANQGSEA. This chain's CDR3 is CSVEMVAGTFYGYTF. DNA for the CDR3: TGCAGCGTTGAAATGGTGGCAGGGACATTCTATGGCTACACCTTC.

V gene TRBV15 combines with J gene TRBJ2-6; D is possibly TRBD2 (6 bases). Germline CDR1 LNHNV, CDR2 YYDKDF (reference sequence). CDR3 size: 19 residues. The ends were cut back, 0 bases at V and 0 bases at J, with 15 bases in the middle. The CDR3 reads CATSRDFLKGLSGANVLTF. Here the CDR3 DNA reads TGTGCCACCAGCAGAGATTTTTTAAAGGGACTCTCTGGGGCCAACGTCCTGACTTTC.

The chain employs TRBV10-1 and TRBJ2-7; D assignment may be TRBD1 or TRBD2 (5 bases each). CDR3 size: 16 residues. Germline loops: CDR1 WNHNN, CDR2 SYGVQD (reference sequence). V was trimmed by 8 bases and J by 4 bases, leaving 24 bases between them. The CDR3 nucleotides are TGCGCCAGCCCGGCCGGGACCAGGCCCTACCTTTACGAGCAGTACTTC. Translating gives CASPAGTRPYLYEQYF.